Detailed here is one T cell receptor beta chain. As yet, its antigen is unknown. This entry is derived from a study of CD4 T cells in relation to SARS-CoV-2 and coronaviruses. Overall study: After about nine days of antigen culture, PBMC TCR beta CDR3s were sequenced. The study's findings and limits: The cross-reactivity analysis covered only spike protein, not other viral proteins.

The unexposed donors gave CD4+ T cells in about 2010-2019, prior to COVID-19. After about 10 days of culture, CD4+ T cells were isolated. Testing used SARS-CoV-2 S/N and four cold-coronavirus spikes on unexposed-donor CD4+ T cells, cells permitting. Method: immunoSEQ multiplex PCR; TCRdb's copy keeps in-frame clones and lacks some. The table includes roughly 21,000 clones, about 80% detected once. V was pared by 2 bases and J by 7 bases, with 12 bases between. CDR1 and CDR2 (germline): SNHLY, FYNNEI. The CDR3 has 14 amino acids. The sample comprised CD4+ T cells from PBMCs, cultured in vitro. This TCR was recovered from a human donor in good health. The gene calls are TRBV2 and TRBJ1-3; D is uncertain. The CDR3 is CASSETGFRNTIYF. For the CDR3, the DNA is TGTGCCAGCAGTGAAACCGGATTTAGGAACACCATATATTTT.